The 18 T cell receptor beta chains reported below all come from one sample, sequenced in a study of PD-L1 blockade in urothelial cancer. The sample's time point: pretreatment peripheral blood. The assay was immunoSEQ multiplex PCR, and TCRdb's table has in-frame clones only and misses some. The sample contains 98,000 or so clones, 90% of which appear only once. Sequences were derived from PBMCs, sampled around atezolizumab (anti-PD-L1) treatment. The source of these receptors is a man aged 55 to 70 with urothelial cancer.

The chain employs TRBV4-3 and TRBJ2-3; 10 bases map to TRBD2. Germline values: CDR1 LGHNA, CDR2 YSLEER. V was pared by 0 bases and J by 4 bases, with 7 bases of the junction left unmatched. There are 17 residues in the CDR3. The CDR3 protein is CASSQDRTSGWADTQYF. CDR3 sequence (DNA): TGCGCCAGCAGCCAAGATCGGACTAGCGGCTGGGCAGATACGCAGTATTTT.

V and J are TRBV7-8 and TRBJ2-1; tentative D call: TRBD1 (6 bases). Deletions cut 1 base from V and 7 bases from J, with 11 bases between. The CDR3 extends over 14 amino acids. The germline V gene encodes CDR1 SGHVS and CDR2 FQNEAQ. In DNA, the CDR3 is TGTGCCAGCAGCTTAGGCCCCGGACAGAATGAGCAGTTCTTC. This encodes CASSLGPGQNEQFF.

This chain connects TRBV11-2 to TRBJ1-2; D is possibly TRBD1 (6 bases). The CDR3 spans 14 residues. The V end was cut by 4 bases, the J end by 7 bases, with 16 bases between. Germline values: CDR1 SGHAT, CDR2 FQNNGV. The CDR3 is CASSSPRGAGGYTF. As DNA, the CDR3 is TGTGCCAGCAGCTCCCCCCGGGGGGCTGGTGGCTACACCTTC.

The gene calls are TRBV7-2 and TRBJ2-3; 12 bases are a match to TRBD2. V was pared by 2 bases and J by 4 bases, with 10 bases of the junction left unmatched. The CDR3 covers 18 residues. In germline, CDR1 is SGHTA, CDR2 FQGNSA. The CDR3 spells CASSLRPSGGAVSDTQYF. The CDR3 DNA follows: TGTGCCAGCAGCTTAAGGCCTAGCGGGGGGGCTGTGTCAGATACGCAGTATTTT.

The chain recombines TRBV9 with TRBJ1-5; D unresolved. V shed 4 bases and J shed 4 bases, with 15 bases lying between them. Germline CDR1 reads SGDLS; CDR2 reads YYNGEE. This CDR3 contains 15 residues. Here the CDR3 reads CASSPNAARNQPQHF. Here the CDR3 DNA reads TGTGCCAGCAGCCCCAACGCGGCAAGAAATCAGCCCCAGCATTTT.

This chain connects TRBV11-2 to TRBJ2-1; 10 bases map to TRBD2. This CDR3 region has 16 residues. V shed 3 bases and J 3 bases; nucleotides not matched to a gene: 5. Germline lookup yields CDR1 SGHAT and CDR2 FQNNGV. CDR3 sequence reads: CASSLGWTSGYNEQFF. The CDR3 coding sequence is TGTGCCAGCAGCTTGGGCTGGACTAGCGGCTACAATGAGCAGTTCTTC. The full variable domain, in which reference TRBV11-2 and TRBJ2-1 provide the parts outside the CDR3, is EAGVAQSPRYKIIEKRQSVAFWCNPISGHATLYWYQQILGQGPKLLIQFQNNGVVDDSQLPKDRFSAERLKGVDSTLKIQPAKLEDSAVYLCASSLGWTSGYNEQFFGPGTRLTVL.

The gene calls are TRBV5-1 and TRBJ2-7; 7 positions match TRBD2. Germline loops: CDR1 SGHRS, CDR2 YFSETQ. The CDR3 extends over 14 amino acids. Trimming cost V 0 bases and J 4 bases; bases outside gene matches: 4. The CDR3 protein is CASSLGRAGYEQYF. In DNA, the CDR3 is TGCGCCAGCAGCTTGGGGCGAGCGGGGTACGAGCAGTACTTC. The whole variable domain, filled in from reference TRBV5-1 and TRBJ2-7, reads KAGVTQTPRYLIKTRGQQVTLSCSPISGHRSVSWYQQTPGQGLQFLFEYFSETQRNKGNFPGRFSGRQFSNSRSEMNVSTLELGDSALYLCASSLGRAGYEQYFGPGTRLTVT.

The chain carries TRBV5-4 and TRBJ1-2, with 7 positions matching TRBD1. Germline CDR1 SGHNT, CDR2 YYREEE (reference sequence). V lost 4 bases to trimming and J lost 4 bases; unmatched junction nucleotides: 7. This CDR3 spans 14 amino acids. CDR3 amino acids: CASSAGDSVYGYTF. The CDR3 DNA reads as TGTGCCAGCAGCGCCGGGGACAGCGTCTATGGCTACACCTTC.

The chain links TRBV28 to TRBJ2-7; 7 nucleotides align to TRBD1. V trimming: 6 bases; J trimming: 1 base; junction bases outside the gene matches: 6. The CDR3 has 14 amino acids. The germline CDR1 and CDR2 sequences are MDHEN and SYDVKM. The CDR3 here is CASRPGQWSYEQYF. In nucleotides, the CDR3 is TGTGCCAGCAGGCCGGGACAGTGGTCCTACGAGCAGTACTTC.

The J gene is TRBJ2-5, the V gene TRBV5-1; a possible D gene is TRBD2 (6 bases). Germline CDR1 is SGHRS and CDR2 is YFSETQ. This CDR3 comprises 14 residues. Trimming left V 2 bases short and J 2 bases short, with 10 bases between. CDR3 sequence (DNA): TGCGCCAGCAGCTTAACAGGACTACAAGAGACCCAGTACTTC. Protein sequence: CASSLTGLQETQYF.

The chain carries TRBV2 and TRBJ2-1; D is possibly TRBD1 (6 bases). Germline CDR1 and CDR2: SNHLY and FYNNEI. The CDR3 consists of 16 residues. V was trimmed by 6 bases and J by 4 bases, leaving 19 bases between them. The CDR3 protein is CASSPGVSRTYNEQFF. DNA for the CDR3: TGTGCCAGCAGCCCAGGGGTAAGCAGAACGTACAATGAGCAGTTCTTC.

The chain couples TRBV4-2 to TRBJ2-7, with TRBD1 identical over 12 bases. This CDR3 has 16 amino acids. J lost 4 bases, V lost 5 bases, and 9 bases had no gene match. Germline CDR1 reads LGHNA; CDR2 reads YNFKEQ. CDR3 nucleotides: TGTGCCAGCAGCTTGGGCCGGGACAGGGGGCTATACGAGCAGTACTTC. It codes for CASSLGRDRGLYEQYF.

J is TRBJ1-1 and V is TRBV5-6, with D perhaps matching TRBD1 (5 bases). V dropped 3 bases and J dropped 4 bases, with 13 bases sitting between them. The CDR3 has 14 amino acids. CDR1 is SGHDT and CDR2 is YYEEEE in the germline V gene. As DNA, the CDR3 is TGTGCCAGCAGCTGGGGGGGGTTGGGCACTGAAGCTTTCTTT. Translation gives CASSWGGLGTEAFF.

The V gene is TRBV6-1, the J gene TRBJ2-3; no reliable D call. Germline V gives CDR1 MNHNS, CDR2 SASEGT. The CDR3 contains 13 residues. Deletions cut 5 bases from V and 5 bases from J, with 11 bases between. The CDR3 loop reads CASSRRVQDTQYF. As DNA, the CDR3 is TGTGCCAGCAGTCGTCGGGTACAAGATACGCAGTATTTT.

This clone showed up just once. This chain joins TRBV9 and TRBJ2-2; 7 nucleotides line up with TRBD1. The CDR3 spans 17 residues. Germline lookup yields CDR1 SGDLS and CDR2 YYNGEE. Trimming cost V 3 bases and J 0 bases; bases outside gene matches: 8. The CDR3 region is CASSAVGGQANTGELFF. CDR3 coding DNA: TGTGCCAGCAGCGCTGTAGGAGGACAGGCGAACACCGGGGAGCTGTTTTTT.

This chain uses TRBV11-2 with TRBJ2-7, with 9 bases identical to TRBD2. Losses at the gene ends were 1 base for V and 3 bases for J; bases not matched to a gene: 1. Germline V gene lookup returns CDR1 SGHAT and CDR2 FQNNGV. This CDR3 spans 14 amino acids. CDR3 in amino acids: CASSLASGVYEQYF. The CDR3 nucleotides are TGTGCCAGCAGCTTAGCTAGCGGGGTCTACGAGCAGTACTTC. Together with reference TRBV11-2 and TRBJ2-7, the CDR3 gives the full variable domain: EAGVAQSPRYKIIEKRQSVAFWCNPISGHATLYWYQQILGQGPKLLIQFQNNGVVDDSQLPKDRFSAERLKGVDSTLKIQPAKLEDSAVYLCASSLASGVYEQYFGPGTRLTVT.

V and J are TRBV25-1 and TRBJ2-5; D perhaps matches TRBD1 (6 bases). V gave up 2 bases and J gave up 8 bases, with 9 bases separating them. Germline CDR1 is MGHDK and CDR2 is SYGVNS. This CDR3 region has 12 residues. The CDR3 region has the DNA TGTGCCAGCAGTGAACCGACAGGAACCCAGTACTTC. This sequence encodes CASSEPTGTQYF.

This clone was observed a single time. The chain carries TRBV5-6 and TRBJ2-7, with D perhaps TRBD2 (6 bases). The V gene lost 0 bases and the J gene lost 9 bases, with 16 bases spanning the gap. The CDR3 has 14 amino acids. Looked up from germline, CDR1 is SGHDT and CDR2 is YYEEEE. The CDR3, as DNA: TGTGCCAGCAGCTTGGCCTCGGACCCGGGGGTGCAGTACTTC. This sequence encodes CASSLASDPGVQYF. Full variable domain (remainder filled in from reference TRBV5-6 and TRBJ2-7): DAGVTQSPTHLIKTRGQQVTLRCSPKSGHDTVSWYQQALGQGPQFIFQYYEEEERQRGNFPDRFSGHQFPNYSSELNVNALLLGDSALYLCASSLASDPGVQYFGPGTRLTVT.